This entry describes one T cell receptor beta chain. The data derive from a study of CD8 T cells in Susac syndrome. cDNA came from about 0.51 to 1 ug RNA primed by random hexamers. TCRdb called the immunoSEQ multiplex PCR reads again in MiXCR, with one record for every CDR3 protein. Of roughly 150,000 distinct CDR3 sequences listed, less than 95% were seen once; the top ten hold 0.09% to 0.1%. Trimming stripped 3 bases from V and 7 bases from J, with 15 bases between. Germline V gene lookup returns CDR1 SQVTM and CDR2 ANQGSEA. CDR3 length: 13 amino acids. Sequenced input: CD4+ T cells from PBMCs. This sequence was found in a human donor with multiple sclerosis. The chain carries TRBV29-1 and TRBJ2-5, with D possibly being TRBD2 (5 bases). CDR3 coding DNA: TGCAGCGTTGATCAACGCGGGTCGGGGACCCAGTACTTC. Its protein product is CSVDQRGSGTQYF.